This T cell receptor beta chain stems from a study of cytomegalovirus exposure and HLA in healthy donors. Overall study results and limits: There were about 160 TCR beta chains listed as cytomegalovirus-associated. Exclusion applied to some V segments, including TRBV6-2 and TRBV6-3, as they were indistinguishable. CMV antigen specificity was confirmed in vitro for a few CMV-associated chains.

The study ran its PCR with 60 Vbeta and 13 Jbeta primers. The protocol was immunoSEQ multiplex PCR, while the TCRdb copy is restricted to in-frame clones and leaves out a portion. Here the sample spans roughly 150,000 clones, about 68% being singletons. In regard to this clone: Its antigen is not identified.

The CDR3 consists of 17 residues. The donors gave bone marrow, and they were healthy. The receptor was derived from a female donor in good health and CMV-seronegative. The rearrangement links TRBV21-1 to TRBJ1-5; the listed D gene, TRBD1, was not tested against the DNA. TRBV21-1 is an annotated pseudogene. Sequences were obtained from PBMCs. The CDR3 DNA is TGTGCCAGCAGCAAATCGAGGGAGGACAGGAGCAATCAGCCCCAGCATTTT. Translated, it gives CASSKSREDRSNQPQHF.